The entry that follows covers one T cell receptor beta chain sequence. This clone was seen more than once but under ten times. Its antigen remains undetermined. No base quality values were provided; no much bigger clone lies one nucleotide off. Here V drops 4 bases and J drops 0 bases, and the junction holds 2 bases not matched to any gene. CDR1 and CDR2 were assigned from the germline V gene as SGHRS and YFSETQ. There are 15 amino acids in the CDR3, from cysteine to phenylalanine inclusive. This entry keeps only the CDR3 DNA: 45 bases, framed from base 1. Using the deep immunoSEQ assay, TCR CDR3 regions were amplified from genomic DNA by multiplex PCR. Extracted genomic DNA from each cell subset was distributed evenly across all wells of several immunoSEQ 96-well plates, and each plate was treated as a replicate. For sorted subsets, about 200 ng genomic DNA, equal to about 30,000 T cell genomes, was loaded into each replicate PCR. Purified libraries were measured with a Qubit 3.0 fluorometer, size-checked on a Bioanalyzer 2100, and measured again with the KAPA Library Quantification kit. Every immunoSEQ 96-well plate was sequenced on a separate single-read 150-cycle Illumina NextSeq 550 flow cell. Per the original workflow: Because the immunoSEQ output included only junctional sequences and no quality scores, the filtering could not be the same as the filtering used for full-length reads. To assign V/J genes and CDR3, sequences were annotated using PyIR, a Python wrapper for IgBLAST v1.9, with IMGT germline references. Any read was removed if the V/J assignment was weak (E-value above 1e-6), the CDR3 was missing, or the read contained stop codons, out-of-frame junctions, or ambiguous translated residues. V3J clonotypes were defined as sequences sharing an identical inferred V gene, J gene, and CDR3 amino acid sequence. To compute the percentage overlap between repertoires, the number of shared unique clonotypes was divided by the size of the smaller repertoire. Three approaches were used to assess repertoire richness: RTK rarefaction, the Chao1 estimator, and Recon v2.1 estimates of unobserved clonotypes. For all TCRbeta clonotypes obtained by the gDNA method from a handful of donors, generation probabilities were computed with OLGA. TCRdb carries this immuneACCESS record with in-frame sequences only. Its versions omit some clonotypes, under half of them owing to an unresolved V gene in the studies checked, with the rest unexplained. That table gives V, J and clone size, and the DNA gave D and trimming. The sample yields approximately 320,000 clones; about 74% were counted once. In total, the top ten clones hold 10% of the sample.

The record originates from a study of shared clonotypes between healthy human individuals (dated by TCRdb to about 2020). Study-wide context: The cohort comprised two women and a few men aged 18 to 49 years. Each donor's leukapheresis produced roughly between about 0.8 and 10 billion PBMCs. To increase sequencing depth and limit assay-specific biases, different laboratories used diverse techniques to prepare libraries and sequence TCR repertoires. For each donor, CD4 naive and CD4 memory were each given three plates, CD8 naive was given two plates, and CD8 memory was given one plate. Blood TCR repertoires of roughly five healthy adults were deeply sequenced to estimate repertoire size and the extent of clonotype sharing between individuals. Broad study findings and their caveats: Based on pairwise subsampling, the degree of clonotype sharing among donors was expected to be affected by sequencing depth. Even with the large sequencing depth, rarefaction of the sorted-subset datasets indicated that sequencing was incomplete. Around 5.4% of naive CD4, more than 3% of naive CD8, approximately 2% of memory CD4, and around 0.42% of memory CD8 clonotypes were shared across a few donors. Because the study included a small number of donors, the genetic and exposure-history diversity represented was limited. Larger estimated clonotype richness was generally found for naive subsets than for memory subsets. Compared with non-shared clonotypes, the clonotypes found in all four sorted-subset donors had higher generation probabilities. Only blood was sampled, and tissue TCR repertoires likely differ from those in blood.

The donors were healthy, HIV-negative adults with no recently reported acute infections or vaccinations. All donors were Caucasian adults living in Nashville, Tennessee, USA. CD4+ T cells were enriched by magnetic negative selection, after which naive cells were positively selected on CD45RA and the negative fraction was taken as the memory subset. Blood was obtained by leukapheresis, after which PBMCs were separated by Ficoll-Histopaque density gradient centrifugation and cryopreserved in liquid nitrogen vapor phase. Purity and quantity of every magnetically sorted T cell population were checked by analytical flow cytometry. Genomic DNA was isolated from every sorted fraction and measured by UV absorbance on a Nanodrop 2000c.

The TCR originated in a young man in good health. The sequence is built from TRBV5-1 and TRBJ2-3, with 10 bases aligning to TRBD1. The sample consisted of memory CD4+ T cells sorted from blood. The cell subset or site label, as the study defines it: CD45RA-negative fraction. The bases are TGCGCCAGCAGCCGACAGGGGGCTAGCACAGATACGCAGTATTTT. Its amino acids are CASSRQGASTDTQYF.